This is a list of T cell receptor beta chains from one sample in a study of blood T cell repertoires in COVID-19. Sequencing was performed with immunoSEQ multiplex PCR; in TCRdb, only in-frame clones are kept and a portion is missing. The table has about 200,000 clones, about 78% seen once. Sequencing input: peripheral blood. These receptors all stem from a woman in her 70s with acute or convalescent COVID-19. Each CDR3 is given with its conserved first and last residue. Fields, in order: J gene, clone size, V gene, D gene, CDR3 DNA, CDR3 protein. D genes are given only for firm matches. The size of a clone is reported for some rows only, either as once, few or many, or as a class for expanded clones.

J: TRBJ1-4; size: .; V: TRBV14; D: .; DNA: TGTGCCAGCAGCCAAGTGGGGGCGACTAATGAAAAACTGTTTTTT; CDR3: CASSQVGATNEKLFF
J: TRBJ1-5; size: .; V: TRBV24-1; D: TRBD1; DNA: TGTGCCACCAGTGATTCTCGTACAGGGGATCAGCCCCAGCATTTT; CDR3: CATSDSRTGDQPQHF
J: TRBJ2-5; size: few; V: TRBV11-2; D: .; DNA: TGTGCCAGCAGCTTAGTGGGCACTCTCCAAGAGACCCAGTACTTC; CDR3: CASSLVGTLQETQYF
J: TRBJ1-6; size: .; V: TRBV30; D: .; DNA: TGTGCCTGGAGGACAGATTTACGGTCACCCCTCCACTTT; CDR3: CAWRTDLRSPLHF
J: TRBJ1-2; size: .; V: TRBV6-5; D: TRBD1; DNA: TGTGCCAGCAGTTACGACAGGGCCAACGGCTACACCTTC; CDR3: CASSYDRANGYTF
J: TRBJ2-7; size: few; V: TRBV5-6; D: TRBD2; DNA: TGTGCCAGCAGCCGACGGACTAGCGGGATAAGCAGGATTGACGAGCAGTACTTC; CDR3: CASSRRTSGISRIDEQYF
J: TRBJ2-5; size: .; V: TRBV19; D: TRBD2; DNA: TGTGCCAGTAGTATTCTTGGGGGAGGGCTAGAGACCCAGTACTTC; CDR3: CASSILGGGLETQYF
J: TRBJ2-7; size: .; V: TRBV6-5; D: .; DNA: TGTGCCAGCGGGAGAGGATCGGGAGAGCAGTACTTC; CDR3: CASGRGSGEQYF
J: TRBJ2-2; size: .; V: TRBV10-3; D: TRBD2; DNA: TGTGCCATCAGAGGGGGAGGAGCGGGGGTGAACACCGGGGAGCTGTTTTTT; CDR3: CAIRGGGAGVNTGELFF
J: TRBJ2-1; size: .; V: TRBV28; D: .; DNA: TGTGCCAGCAGCCCCGCTCCGGGCTCCTACAATGAGCAGTTCTTC; CDR3: CASSPAPGSYNEQFF
J: TRBJ2-3; size: .; V: TRBV5-1; D: TRBD2; DNA: TGCGCCAGCAGCTTGGTGCGGGAGAAGCTAGATACGCAGTATTTT; CDR3: CASSLVREKLDTQYF
J: TRBJ1-1; size: .; V: TRBV30; D: .; DNA: TGTGCCTGGACAGGGATCCTGAACACTGAAGCTTTCTTT; CDR3: CAWTGILNTEAFF
J: TRBJ1-4; size: .; V: TRBV28; D: .; DNA: TGTGCCAGCAGTTTACCGGGGAGAAACGAAAAACTGTTTTTT; CDR3: CASSLPGRNEKLFF
J: TRBJ2-1; size: .; V: TRBV7-7; D: TRBD2; DNA: TGTGCCAGCAGCTTTGGGACGACCGGGACTAAGAATGAGCAGTTCTTC; CDR3: CASSFGTTGTKNEQFF
J: TRBJ2-3; size: few; V: TRBV19; D: TRBD2; DNA: TGTGCCAGTACCGAAGGTTCCGGGACTAGCGCAGATACGCAGTATTTT; CDR3: CASTEGSGTSADTQYF
J: TRBJ1-2; size: .; V: TRBV30; D: .; DNA: TGTGCCTGGAGGGCAGGAATGAGACAGTTGGACGGCTACACCTTC; CDR3: CAWRAGMRQLDGYTF
J: TRBJ2-7; size: .; V: TRBV7-9; D: .; DNA: TGTGCCAGCAGCCCCGGGGGTCAGCGGGTCCGGGCCTACGAGCAGTACTTC; CDR3: CASSPGGQRVRAYEQYF
J: TRBJ2-7; size: .; V: TRBV24-1; D: TRBD2; DNA: TGTGCCACCAGTGCAGGAAGTAGCGGGTACTACGAGCAGTACTTC; CDR3: CATSAGSSGYYEQYF
J: TRBJ1-2; size: .; V: TRBV6-2/TRBV6-3; D: .; DNA: TGTGCCAGCAGTTACGGCAGCGAGGGCAGGGGTGGCTACACCTTC; CDR3: CASSYGSEGRGGYTF
J: TRBJ1-6; size: .; V: TRBV19; D: TRBD1; DNA: TGTGCCAGTAGTATCTGGGACAGGGGACACTCGAGCTCCTATAATTCACCCCTCCACTTT; CDR3: CASSIWDRGHSSSYNSPLHF
J: TRBJ2-2; size: .; V: TRBV19; D: TRBD1; DNA: TGTGCCAGTAGTGTGGGACAGGGGGCGCTGAGCACCGGGGAGCTGTTTTTT; CDR3: CASSVGQGALSTGELFF
J: TRBJ1-5; size: few; V: TRBV21-1; D: .; DNA: TGTGCCAGCAGCAAAACGCGGGGATACGGCAATCAGCCCCAGCATTTT; CDR3: CASSKTRGYGNQPQHF